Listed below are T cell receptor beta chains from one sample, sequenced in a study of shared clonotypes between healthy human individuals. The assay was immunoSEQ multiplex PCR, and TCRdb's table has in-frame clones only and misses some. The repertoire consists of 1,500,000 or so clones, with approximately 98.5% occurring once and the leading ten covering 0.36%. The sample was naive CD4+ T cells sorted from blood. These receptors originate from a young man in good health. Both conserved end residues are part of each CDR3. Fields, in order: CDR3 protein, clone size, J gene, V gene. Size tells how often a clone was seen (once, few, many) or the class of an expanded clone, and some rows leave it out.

CDR3: CASSLGGSFTDTQYF
size: -
J: TRBJ2-3
V: TRBV7-2

CDR3: CASSPDVRETQYF
size: -
J: TRBJ2-5
V: TRBV7-9

CDR3: CAWKAAGNTIYF
size: once
J: TRBJ1-3
V: TRBV30

CDR3: CASSFRTSTDTQYF
size: once
J: TRBJ2-3
V: TRBV28

CDR3: CASSSGQGDQPQHF
size: -
J: TRBJ1-5
V: TRBV5-1

CDR3: CASSGGLGLHEQYF
size: -
J: TRBJ2-7
V: TRBV19

CDR3: CASSKGQGRNQPQHF
size: -
J: TRBJ1-5
V: TRBV28

CDR3: CASMKSANTGELFF
size: -
J: TRBJ2-2
V: TRBV5-5

CDR3: CASSKKAASYNEQFF
size: -
J: TRBJ2-1
V: TRBV21-1

CDR3: CASSLTDGPYEQYF
size: -
J: TRBJ2-7
V: TRBV7-3

CDR3: CASRGGGLRPTGSYEQYF
size: -
J: TRBJ2-7
V: TRBV5-1

CDR3: CASSLGRTLNEQFF
size: once
J: TRBJ2-1
V: TRBV5-1

CDR3: CASSGGQGRQETQYF
size: -
J: TRBJ2-5
V: TRBV25-1

CDR3: CASSLARTSNEQFF
size: -
J: TRBJ2-1
V: TRBV7-2

CDR3: CASSPGVTGANVLTF
size: -
J: TRBJ2-6
V: TRBV7-3

CDR3: CASSSTGGRNRNTGELFF
size: -
J: TRBJ2-2
V: TRBV5-1

CDR3: CASSLTSGASWSNEQFF
size: -
J: TRBJ2-1
V: TRBV5-1

CDR3: CASSTGTGARVNYGYTF
size: -
J: TRBJ1-2
V: TRBV5-1

CDR3: CASRQQPGTGELFF
size: -
J: TRBJ2-2
V: TRBV5-1

CDR3: CASSWTRTETQYF
size: -
J: TRBJ2-5
V: TRBV5-5

CDR3: CAWSVLQKYTEAFF
size: -
J: TRBJ1-1
V: TRBV30

CDR3: CASSSLAGDQNTGELFF
size: -
J: TRBJ2-2
V: TRBV2

CDR3: CASSYDTYGYTF
size: -
J: TRBJ1-2
V: TRBV5-6

CDR3: CASSLGGGYEQYF
size: -
J: -
V: TRBV11-2

CDR3: CASSEFRGPGNEKLFF
size: -
J: TRBJ1-4
V: TRBV6-1

CDR3: CASSTARADQPQHF
size: -
J: TRBJ1-5
V: TRBV19

CDR3: CASSSGLAVTDTQYF
size: once
J: TRBJ2-3
V: TRBV7-9

CDR3: CASSLAGGPVEQFF
size: -
J: TRBJ2-1
V: TRBV7-2

CDR3: CASSLIGDSYEQYF
size: -
J: TRBJ2-7
V: TRBV2

CDR3: CASGRGPNEQFF
size: once
J: TRBJ2-1
V: TRBV19

CDR3: CASSPGLAGGGREQYF
size: -
J: TRBJ2-7
V: TRBV5-4

CDR3: CASSRGSDGYGYTF
size: -
J: TRBJ1-2
V: TRBV18

CDR3: CASSVGNVHEQYF
size: -
J: TRBJ2-7
V: TRBV9

CDR3: CASSDLTSNYGYTF
size: -
J: TRBJ1-2
V: TRBV2

CDR3: CASSLGGSSYNEQFF
size: -
J: TRBJ2-1
V: TRBV5-5

CDR3: CASSFSYTDTQYF
size: once
J: TRBJ2-3
V: TRBV7-3

CDR3: CAIRQAPFYGYTF
size: -
J: TRBJ1-2
V: TRBV28

CDR3: CASNLAGGLNEQYF
size: -
J: TRBJ2-7
V: TRBV7-9

CDR3: CASSPPEGLALHEQYF
size: -
J: TRBJ2-7
V: TRBV18

CDR3: CASSGDSYGYTF
size: -
J: TRBJ1-2
V: TRBV6-1

CDR3: CASSETSGRGEQYF
size: -
J: TRBJ2-7
V: TRBV2

CDR3: CASRYKKLFF
size: -
J: TRBJ1-4
V: TRBV28

CDR3: CASSGGTGSSYEQYF
size: -
J: TRBJ2-7
V: TRBV9

CDR3: CASSVAGTVNTEAFF
size: -
J: TRBJ1-1
V: TRBV18

CDR3: CASSLPGTDTDTQYF
size: -
J: TRBJ2-3
V: TRBV5-5

CDR3: CASSSGLAQRTTGNEQFF
size: -
J: TRBJ2-1
V: TRBV7-7

CDR3: CASSQRQGGSYEQYF
size: -
J: TRBJ2-7
V: TRBV4-3

CDR3: CASSLYGTSGTPTRYNEQFF
size: -
J: TRBJ2-1
V: TRBV5-1

CDR3: CASRTGTSGKTYEQYF
size: once
J: TRBJ2-7
V: TRBV27

CDR3: CASSEGGDKETQYF
size: -
J: TRBJ2-5
V: TRBV6-1